Here is one TCR beta chain with its context. Its antigen is unidentified. This CDR3 contains 14 residues. The germline CDR1 and CDR2 sequences are SGHTA and FQGNSA. The sample originates from a study of T cells expressing NK-cell markers. Study as a whole: The TCR beta repertoires originated in sorted CD3+CD56+NKG2C+, CD3+CD56+NKG2C- and CD3+CD56-NKG2C+ T cells. Study-wide results and caveats: The dominant NKG2C+ clonotypes represented about 1.0-7.0% of CD8+ T cells in 6 or 7 donors. HCMV specificity of expanded NKG2C+ T cell clones remained unclear.

UMIs accompanied the 5'RACE template switching by which TCR beta cDNA was made. From its re-call of the 5' RACE reads, TCRdb lists each CDR3 protein once, without DNA. This sample contains about 450,000 distinct CDR3 sequences. The receptor was isolated from a woman between 18 and 70 years old in good health. The V gene is TRBV7-2, the J gene TRBJ1-1. Sequenced material: blood T cells: a sorted CD56 or NKG2C T cell subset, CD4+ or CD8+ T cells, or bulk PBMC T cells (not recorded which). CDR3 sequence: CASSLVPANTEAFF.